The 9 T cell receptor beta chains in this list originate from one sample, sequenced in a study of control samples from healthy donors and cancer patients (dated by TCRdb to 2018 to 2021). Library creation used the immunoSEQ multiplex PCR assay. The immuneACCESS repertoire file appears here via TCRdb, limited to in-frame rearrangements. These files lack a portion of the clones; in checked studies, under half of the deficit traces to unresolved V genes, and the cause of the others is not known. The sample table holds about 94,000 clones, of which 90% were seen once. About 4% of the sample is in the top ten clones. Sequenced material: blood. The source of these receptors is a woman under 30 in good health.

The rearrangement uses TRBV7-2 and TRBJ1-2, with D maybe TRBD1 (5 bases). The CDR3 sequence is 16 residues long. Trimming left V 5 bases short and J 4 bases short, with 20 bases between. The germline V gene has CDR1 SGHTA and CDR2 FQGNSA. The CDR3 DNA reads as TGTGCCAGCAGCGAATCGGGGACCGCTCTTTTCTATGGCTACACCTTC. Translating it yields CASSESGTALFYGYTF.

V gene TRBV27 combines with J gene TRBJ1-2; possibly TRBD1 for D (6 bases). CDR3 length equals 14 residues. Trimming pared 8 bases from V and 5 bases from J, leaving 18 bases between. In germline, CDR1 is MNHEY, CDR2 SMNVEV (reference sequence). For the CDR3, the DNA is TGTGCCAGCTCTAATTCAGGGGCCGTATATGGCTACACCTTC. Translating it yields CASSNSGAVYGYTF.

The genes are TRBV28 and TRBJ1-6, with D uncertain. Between the trimmed V and J ends, which lost 3 bases and 3 bases, there was a span of 12 bases. CDR1 MDHEN and CDR2 SYDVKM come from the germline V gene. CDR3 length equals 16 residues. This chain's CDR3 is CASSFLVKFYNSPLHF. The CDR3 DNA reads as TGTGCCAGCAGTTTCTTGGTAAAGTTCTATAATTCACCCCTCCACTTT.

The chain links TRBV20-1 to TRBJ2-1, with D possibly TRBD1 on 6 matching bases. CDR1 and CDR2 from the germline V gene are DFQATT and SNEGSKA (reference sequence). The length of the CDR3 is 11 residues. V was shortened by 0 bases and J by 9 bases, with 6 bases between the two germline ends. The CDR3 DNA is TGCAGTGCTAGAGAAGGGGGTGAGCAGTTCTTC. This sequence encodes CSAREGGEQFF.

In nucleotides, the CDR3 is TGTGCCAGCAGTGAGACAGGGGGGGCCGTTAGCTACACCTTC. As protein: CASSETGGAVSYTF. The J gene is TRBJ1-2, the V gene TRBV2; 9 nucleotides align to TRBD1. Per germline, CDR1 SNHLY and CDR2 FYNNEI. V shed 3 bases, J shed 9 bases, and the junction held 8 bases outside the gene matches. This CDR3 is built from 14 residues.

The V call is TRBV4-1, the J call TRBJ2-5; 8 positions agree with TRBD2. Germline V lookup: CDR1 MGHRA, CDR2 YSYEKL. Trimming removed 1 base from V and 4 bases from J; junction bases left unmatched: 5. CDR3 length: 15 amino acids. CDR3 in DNA: TGCGCCAGCAGCCAAGCCGGGGCGGGAGGAGAGACCCAGTACTTC. This sequence encodes CASSQAGAGGETQYF.

This clone was picked up a small number of times. This chain uses TRBV4-2 with TRBJ2-1; 9 bases match TRBD1. Germline V CDR1 and CDR2: LGHNA, YNFKEQ. After removal of 4 bases from V and 6 bases from J, the junction contained 7 bases not matched to a gene. The CDR3 extends over 15 amino acids. CDR3 in amino acids: CASSPRTGDGNEQFF. The DNA for the CDR3 is TGTGCCAGCAGCCCCCGGACAGGGGATGGCAATGAGCAGTTCTTC.

Points on this clone: One end of the junction is discordant with germline, which a read error may explain. Other DNA sequences of this sample code for an identical CDR3. CDR3 coding DNA: TGTGCCAGCAGCCCGGGGACTCTTGCTGAGGCTTTCTTT. Its protein is CASSPGTLAEAFF. The chain links TRBV7-8 to TRBJ1-1, with D maybe TRBD1 (5 bases). Germline V lookup: CDR1 SGHVS, CDR2 FQNEAQ. This CDR3 region has 13 residues.

The chain is built from TRBV5-6 and TRBJ1-2, with D perhaps TRBD1 (6 bases). The CDR3 has 13 amino acids. Trimming removed 5 bases from V and 8 bases from J, with 16 bases in between. Germline V gene lookup returns CDR1 SGHDT and CDR2 YYEEEE. CDR3 sequence: CASRVTGYVGYTF. The CDR3 nucleotides are TGTGCCAGCAGGGTAACAGGGTATGTGGGCTACACCTTC.